A single sample is the source of the 5 T cell receptor beta chains below, sequenced in a study of T-cell memory formation after mild COVID-19. A single record per CDR3 protein comes from TCRdb applying MiXCR to the 5' RACE reads. The sample has approximately 180,000 distinct CDR3 sequences; roughly 16% are singletons. Sample: PBMCs or a T cell subset sorted from them (not recorded which). All receptors derive from an adult woman who had mild COVID-19 (a few samples of this study predate the infection). Cell type and time point are not known.

This clonotype was counted a few times. The rearrangement links TRBV11-1 to TRBJ2-1, with TRBD2 matching 8 bases. CDR1 is SGHAT, CDR2 FQDESV, per germline (reference sequence). This CDR3 contains 14 residues. Trimming removed 4 bases from V and 5 bases from J; junction bases left unmatched: 4. The CDR3 loop is CASSWSGGHNEQFF. Written as DNA, the CDR3 is TGTGCCAGCAGCTGGAGCGGGGGTCACAATGAGCAGTTCTTC.

DNA for the CDR3: TGTGTAGCGGCAGGGAGCACCGGGGAGCTGTTTTTT. Protein sequence: CVAAGSTGELFF. The rearrangement joins TRBV5-4 to TRBJ2-2, with a weak D call TRBD2 (6 bases). This CDR3 region has 12 residues. Germline V gene sequence: CDR1 SGHNT, CDR2 YYREEE (reference sequence).

This clonotype has just one count. The chain uses TRBV19 and TRBJ2-1, with 7 bases aligning to TRBD1. Trimming removed 6 bases from V and 3 bases from J; junction bases left unmatched: 8. Per germline, CDR1 LNHDA and CDR2 SQIVND (reference sequence). The CDR3 runs to 15 residues. The CDR3 is CASSPDRAVYNEQFF. Here the CDR3 DNA reads TGTGCCAGTAGCCCTGACAGGGCGGTCTACAATGAGCAGTTCTTC.

This clonotype was counted ten times or more. The V gene is TRBV7-9, the J gene TRBJ2-5, with D hard to call. CDR3 size: 14 residues. The V and J ends lost 2 bases and 0 bases respectively, with 7 bases between them. Germline V gene data show CDR1 as SEHNR and CDR2 as FQNEAQ (reference sequence). The CDR3 DNA is TGTGCCAGCAGCTTATACTCTGACCAAGAGACCCAGTACTTC. This sequence encodes CASSLYSDQETQYF.

This clonotype was observed a handful of times. The chain has TRBV10-3 and TRBJ2-2, with D tentatively TRBD1 or TRBD2 (5 bases each). Germline CDR1 and CDR2: ENHRY and SYGVKD. V was shortened by 6 bases and J by 5 bases, with 13 bases between the two germline ends. CDR3 length: 14 residues. The CDR3 coding sequence is TGTGCCATCAGGAGGGGCCTACAAACCGGGGAGCTGTTTTTT. This codes for CAIRRGLQTGELFF.